This TCR beta chain was recorded in a study of blood T cell repertoires in COVID-19. Cohort allocation depended upon clinical history that participants reported. Trimming left V 5 bases short and J 2 bases short, with 5 bases between. This CDR3 is built from 12 residues. CDR1 and CDR2 from the germline V gene are SGHAT and FQNNGV. As processed by the authors: Cell counts per sample came from amplifying reference gene primers. Assay: immunoSEQ multiplex PCR; the TCRdb copy retains only in-frame clones and omits some. That table supplies the V and J calls and clone size; D and trimming were determined from the DNA. Among approximately 300,000 clones listed, approximately 85% were seen once.

The sample consisted of PBMCs or T cells enriched from blood (not recorded which). This chain links TRBV11-2 with TRBJ2-3; D is undetermined. The TCR was taken from a woman aged 30 to 39 who had recovered from COVID-19. CDR3: CASSPHTDTQYF. Written as DNA, the CDR3 is TGTGCCAGCAGCCCCCACACAGATACGCAGTATTTT.